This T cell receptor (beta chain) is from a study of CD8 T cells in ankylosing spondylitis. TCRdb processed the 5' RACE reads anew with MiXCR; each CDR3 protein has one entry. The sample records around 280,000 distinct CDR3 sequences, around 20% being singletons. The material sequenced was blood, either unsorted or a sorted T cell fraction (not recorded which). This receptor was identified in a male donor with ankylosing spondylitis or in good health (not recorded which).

The CDR3 nucleotides read TGTGCCAGCAGTAGCGGGACTAGCGGGAGTGGTACGCAGTATTTT. This translates into CASSSGTSGSGTQYF. The gene calls are TRBV12-3 or TRBV12-4 and TRBJ2-3; 14 positions agree with TRBD2. CDR3 length: 15 residues. V trimming: 5 bases; J trimming: 8 bases; junction bases outside the gene matches: 6.